Presented here are 18 T cell receptor beta chains from one specimen sequenced in a study of blood T cell repertoires in COVID-19. The protocol was immunoSEQ multiplex PCR, while the TCRdb copy is restricted to in-frame clones and leaves out a portion. The sample has fewer than 15,000 clones, 80% to 90% seen once; the top ten hold roughly 50%. The sequencing sample was made of peripheral blood. The source of these receptors is a man older than 75 with acute or convalescent COVID-19.

The chain recombines TRBV20-1 with TRBJ2-3, with D possibly TRBD1 on 6 matching bases. The CDR3 extends over 11 amino acids. Trimming stripped 5 bases from V and 6 bases from J, with 9 bases between. Germline V gives CDR1 DFQATT, CDR2 SNEGSKA (reference sequence). CDR3 loop: CSALTGDTQYF. In DNA, the CDR3 is TGCAGTGCTTTAACAGGGGATACGCAGTATTTT.

There are a few counts of this clone. The CDR3 DNA reads TGTGCCAGCAGCCCCACAGGGGGCAATCAGCCCCAGCATTTT. Translating gives CASSPTGGNQPQHF. This sequence joins TRBV6-2 or TRBV6-3 and TRBJ1-5, with 7 bases aligning to TRBD1. The V gene end was trimmed by 6 bases and the J gene end by 2 bases; junction bases not matched to a gene: 4. Germline lookup yields CDR1 MNHEY and CDR2 SVGEGT. There are 14 residues in the CDR3.

This chain connects TRBV7-2 to TRBJ2-3; possibly TRBD2 for D (6 bases). With 2 bases removed from V and 5 bases from J, the gap between germline ends came to 17 bases. Germline values: CDR1 SGHTA, CDR2 FQGNSA. The CDR3 loop spans 16 amino acids. The DNA for the CDR3 is TGTGCCAGCAGCTTAAGTGCTGCGGGATCTATAGATACGCAGTATTTT. This translates into CASSLSAAGSIDTQYF.

This clone was picked up one time. This sequence joins TRBV3-1 (or the pseudogene TRBV3-2) and TRBJ2-6, with D possibly being TRBD2 (5 bases). The CDR3 sequence is 17 residues long. The V gene's germline CDR1 is LGHDT and CDR2 YNNKEL (reference sequence). Trimming left V 6 bases short and J 0 bases short, with 15 bases between. The CDR3 bases are TGTGCCAGCAGACCCGGGATTTCGTCCTCTGGGGCCAACGTCCTGACTTTC. Its protein is CASRPGISSSGANVLTF.

The J gene is TRBJ2-5, the V gene TRBV7-8; 7 positions agree with TRBD1. Unmatched junction bases numbered 5, after V lost 1 base and J lost 3 bases. Germline V lookup: CDR1 SGHVS, CDR2 FQNEAQ. The CDR3 is 15 amino acids. The CDR3 region is CASSLGMTGKETQYF. CDR3 nucleotides: TGTGCCAGCAGCTTAGGGATGACAGGGAAAGAGACCCAGTACTTC.

The rearrangement links TRBV11-3 to TRBJ2-1, with 9 bases that match TRBD2. The trim removed 3 bases at V and 0 bases at J, leaving 12 bases unmatched. This CDR3 is built from 19 residues. Germline V lookup: CDR1 SGHNT, CDR2 YENEEA. The DNA of the CDR3 is TGTGCCAGCAGCTTTGGCGGGAGGGCTTCTGTGAGCTCCTACAATGAGCAGTTCTTC. It encodes CASSFGGRASVSSYNEQFF.

This sequence joins TRBV29-1 and TRBJ1-2, with 7 bases lining up with TRBD1. The ends lost 5 bases at V and 8 bases at J; junction bases unmatched: 11. The CDR3 totals 13 residues. CDR1 is SQVTM and CDR2 is ANQGSEA in the germline V gene. CDR3 sequence: CSVTTGTARGYTF. The CDR3 coding sequence is TGCAGCGTTACCACCGGGACAGCCCGGGGCTACACCTTC.

V gene TRBV5-6 combines with J gene TRBJ2-7, with 8 bases aligning to TRBD2. Germline lookup yields CDR1 SGHDT and CDR2 YYEEEE. After removal of 4 bases from V and 1 base from J, the junction contained 4 bases not matched to a gene. The length of the CDR3 is 14 residues. For the CDR3, the DNA is TGTGCCAGCAGCCCCCGGGGGGGATCCTACGAGCAGTACTTC. It encodes CASSPRGGSYEQYF.

This clone was observed a single time. The rearrangement links TRBV6-5 to TRBJ2-7, with TRBD1 as a possible D gene (6 bases). CDR3 length: 15 residues. Germline V gives CDR1 MNHEY, CDR2 SVGAGI. V was trimmed by 2 bases and J by 2 bases, leaving 13 bases between them. The CDR3, as DNA: TGTGCCAGCAGTTACACAGTGACAGGAACCTACGAGCAGTACTTC. Translating gives CASSYTVTGTYEQYF.

The chain couples TRBV7-9 to TRBJ2-1; 12 bases match TRBD2. CDR3 size: 15 residues. Looked up from germline, CDR1 is SEHNR and CDR2 is FQNEAQ (reference sequence). Unmatched junction bases numbered 6, after V lost 5 bases and J lost 7 bases. CDR3 DNA sequence: TGTGCCAGCAGCCCGTGGACTAGCGGGAAGAATGAGCAGTTCTTC. Residues: CASSPWTSGKNEQFF.

The genes are TRBV7-2 and TRBJ2-7, with 11 nucleotides matching TRBD2. The length of the CDR3 is 15 residues. In germline, CDR1 is SGHTA, CDR2 FQGNSA. The trim removed 5 bases at V and 2 bases at J, leaving 5 bases unmatched. The CDR3 bases are TGTGCCAGCAGCCCTCGGACTAGCGGGCCCTACGAGCAGTACTTC. Translation: CASSPRTSGPYEQYF.

Concerning this clone itself: The germline gene is not matched at one end of the junction; a read error may be the cause. The rearrangement uses TRBV9 and TRBJ2-2, with D perhaps TRBD2 (7 bases). CDR3 length: 16 amino acids. Germline CDR1 and CDR2: SGDLS and YYNGEE. CDR3 sequence (DNA): TGCGCCAGCAGCGTAGGGGGGGGAGAAACTACCTGGGAGCTGTTTTTT. This gives the protein CASSVGGGETTWELFF.

The genes are TRBV27 and TRBJ2-7, with TRBD1 identical over 10 bases. Germline V gene lookup returns CDR1 MNHEY and CDR2 SMNVEV (reference sequence). After removal of 3 bases from V and 3 bases from J, the junction contained 2 bases not matched to a gene. The length of the CDR3 is 14 residues. DNA of the CDR3: TGTGCCAGCAGTTTGGGGACAGGGGTCTACGAGCAGTACTTC. Translated, it gives CASSLGTGVYEQYF.

V gene TRBV2 combines with J gene TRBJ2-3; 10 nucleotides align to TRBD2. Per the germline V gene, CDR1 is SNHLY and CDR2 is FYNNEI. The J segment lost 3 bases and the V segment lost 1 base, leaving 4 bases of the junction unmatched. This CDR3 is 16 amino acids long. CDR3 sequence reads: CASSEGSGRVTDTQYF. The CDR3 nucleotides are TGTGCCAGCAGTGAAGGCAGCGGGAGGGTTACAGATACGCAGTATTTT.

This rearrangement joins TRBV25-1 to TRBJ1-2; TRBD1 might be the D (5 bases). The V gene's germline CDR1 is MGHDK and CDR2 SYGVNS. The germline V and J ends were trimmed by 5 bases and 8 bases, with 18 bases remaining between them. CDR3 length equals 14 residues. The CDR3 loop reads CASSLTGTSNGYTF. In DNA form, the CDR3 reads TGTGCCAGCAGTCTGACCGGGACTTCAAACGGCTACACCTTC.

This clone was counted a few times. The J gene is TRBJ2-2, the V gene TRBV2; D gene unclear. Germline loops: CDR1 SNHLY, CDR2 FYNNEI. CDR3 length equals 14 residues. Trimming removed 5 bases from V and 7 bases from J, with 14 bases in between. The CDR3 nucleotides read TGTGCCAGCAGTAAAACGGCCCGGAGCGGGGAGCTGTTTTTT. Protein: CASSKTARSGELFF. The entire variable domain, with the rest obtained from reference TRBV2 and TRBJ2-2, is as follows: EPEVTQTPSHQVTQMGQEVILRCVPISNHLYFYWYRQILGQKVEFLVSFYNNEISEKSEIFDDQFSVERPDGSNFTLKIRSTKLEDSAMYFCASSKTARSGELFFGEGSRLTVL.

This rearrangement joins TRBV7-7 to TRBJ2-2, with D possibly being TRBD1 (5 bases). CDR1 and CDR2 from the germline V gene are SSHAT and FNYEAQ (reference sequence). The CDR3 has 17 residues. The CDR3 region is CASSLNRILGNTGELFF. The CDR3 region has the DNA TGTGCTAGCTCCCTGAACAGGATATTAGGGAACACCGGGGAGCTGTTTTTT. Based on the CDR3 plus reference TRBV7-7 and TRBJ2-2, the full variable domain is GAGVSQSPRYKVTKRGQDVTLRCDPISSHATLYWYQQALGQGPEFLTYFNYEAQPDKSGLPSDRFSAERPEGSISTLTIQRTEQRDSAMYRCASSLNRILGNTGELFFGEGSRLTVL.

The chain carries TRBV29-1 and TRBJ1-1; D call uncertain. The germline V and J ends were trimmed by 7 bases and 0 bases, with 12 bases remaining between them. Germline CDR1 is SQVTM and CDR2 is ANQGSEA. The CDR3 is 13 amino acids. The chain's CDR3 is CSARRGLNTEAFF. The CDR3 coding sequence is TGCAGCGCCCGAAGAGGGCTGAACACTGAAGCTTTCTTT.